This T cell receptor (beta chain) was retrieved from a study of control samples from healthy donors and cancer patients. Assay: immunoSEQ multiplex PCR; the TCRdb copy retains only in-frame clones and omits some. The table includes about 160,000 clones, 92% detected once. The sample taken for sequencing was blood. This clonotype was obtained from a woman aged 25 to 39 in good health.

The CDR3 loop is CSGGVDSEAFF. CDR3 sequence (DNA): TGCAGCGGGGGTGTAGATTCTGAAGCTTTCTTT. The chain joins TRBV29-1 to TRBJ1-1, with D unclear. The CDR3 loop spans 11 amino acids. CDR1 is SQVTM and CDR2 is ANQGSEA in the germline V gene. Between the trimmed V and J ends, which lost 7 bases and 6 bases, there was a span of 12 bases.